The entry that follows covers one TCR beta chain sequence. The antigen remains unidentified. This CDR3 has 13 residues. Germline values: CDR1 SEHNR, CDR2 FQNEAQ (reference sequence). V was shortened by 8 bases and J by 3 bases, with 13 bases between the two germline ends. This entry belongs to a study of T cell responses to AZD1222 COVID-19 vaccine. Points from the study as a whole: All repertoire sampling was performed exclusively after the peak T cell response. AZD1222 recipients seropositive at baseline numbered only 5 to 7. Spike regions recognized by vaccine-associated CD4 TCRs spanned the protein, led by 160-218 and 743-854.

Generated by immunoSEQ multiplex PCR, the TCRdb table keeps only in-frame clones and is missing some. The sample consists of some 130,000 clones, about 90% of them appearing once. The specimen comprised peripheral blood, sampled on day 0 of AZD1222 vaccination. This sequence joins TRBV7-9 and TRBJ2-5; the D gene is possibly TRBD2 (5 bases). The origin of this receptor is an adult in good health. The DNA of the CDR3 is TGTGCCAGCCGCGAGGGAAGCGAAGAGACCCAGTACTTC. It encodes CASREGSEETQYF.